Shown below are 18 T cell receptor beta chains from a single sample sequenced in a study of shared clonotypes between healthy human individuals. CD8 cells classed as naive were CD45RO-negative and positively selected for CCR7, excluding terminally differentiated effector memory CD45RA+ cells. Libraries were prepared by immunoSEQ multiplex PCR; TCRdb keeps only in-frame clonotypes and omits some of them. The sample has some 600,000 clones, approximately 96% seen once; the top ten hold 0.095% to 0.13%. The sequenced material came from naive CD8+ T cells sorted from blood. The source is a woman between 25 and 40 years old in good health.

V and J are TRBV19 and TRBJ2-1; D might be TRBD1 or TRBD2, each matching 6 bases. CDR3 length equals 15 residues. CDR1 LNHDA and CDR2 SQIVND come from the germline V gene (reference sequence). V lost 1 base and J lost 9, with 16 bases in between. CDR3 bases: TGTGCCAGTAGTATAGGGGAAGGGGGGATGGTTGAGCAGTTCTTC. It is translated as CASSIGEGGMVEQFF.

The genes are TRBV9 and TRBJ2-1; 10 bases fit TRBD1. The CDR3 extends over 15 amino acids. V lost 2 bases, J lost 4 bases, and 3 bases stayed unmatched. CDR1 is SGDLS, CDR2 YYNGEE, per germline. CDR3 DNA sequence: TGTGCCAGCAGCGTGGGGACAGGGGTATACAATGAGCAGTTCTTC. Translation: CASSVGTGVYNEQFF.

The gene calls are TRBV19 and TRBJ2-7; possibly TRBD2 for D (6 bases). Germline CDR1 reads LNHDA; CDR2 reads SQIVND (reference sequence). The V and J ends lost 6 bases and 5 bases respectively, with 20 bases between them. This CDR3 is 15 amino acids long. CDR3 loop: CASSTGTLTLDEQYF. The CDR3 DNA follows: TGTGCCAGTAGCACCGGGACTCTGACGTTGGACGAGCAGTACTTC.

The V and J genes are TRBV7-8 and TRBJ2-7; 9 bases fit TRBD1. The trim removed 6 bases at V and 4 bases at J, leaving 7 bases unmatched. The CDR3 consists of 14 residues. Germline CDR1 reads SGHVS; CDR2 reads FQNEAQ. CDR3 nucleotide sequence: TGTGCCAGCAGAACCGGACAGGGGAAGTACGAGCAGTACTTC. This encodes CASRTGQGKYEQYF.

The chain is built from TRBV6-6 and TRBJ2-7; TRBD2 is a possible D gene (6 bases). Trimming pared 10 bases from V and 4 bases from J, leaving 17 bases between. CDR3 size: 13 residues. Germline assignment: CDR1 MNHNY and CDR2 SVGAGI (reference sequence). The CDR3 loop is CAIGIAAGYEQYF. The CDR3 DNA is TGTGCCATAGGTATAGCGGCGGGGTACGAGCAGTACTTC.

This clone has just one count. This chain uses TRBV7-9 with TRBJ2-1, with a weak D call TRBD2 (5 bases). Trimming shortened V by 3 bases and J by 3 bases, and 12 bases separated the two germline ends. The CDR3 sequence is 15 residues long. Germline loops: CDR1 SEHNR, CDR2 FQNEAQ (reference sequence). The DNA of the CDR3 is TGTGCCAGCAGCTTGGGAGAGGTCGGCTACAATGAGCAGTTCTTC. Its translation: CASSLGEVGYNEQFF.

The chain is built from TRBV9 and TRBJ2-3; D tentatively fits TRBD1 or TRBD2 (8 bases each). CDR3 size: 17 residues. The germline V gene encodes CDR1 SGDLS and CDR2 YYNGEE. With 4 bases removed from V and 4 bases from J, the gap between germline ends came to 22 bases. This CDR3 reads CASSPGGDRTFPDTQYF. In DNA, the CDR3 is TGTGCCAGCAGCCCCGGGGGGGACAGGACCTTCCCAGATACGCAGTATTTT.

The chain is built from TRBV27 and TRBJ2-7; possibly TRBD2 for D (5 bases). Trimming shortened V by 0 bases and J by 3 bases, and 6 bases separated the two germline ends. CDR3 length: 13 amino acids. Germline V CDR1 and CDR2: MNHEY, SMNVEV (reference sequence). The CDR3 protein is CASSLSGNYEQYF. As DNA, the CDR3 is TGTGCCAGCAGTTTATCCGGGAACTACGAGCAGTACTTC.

This chain joins TRBV7-9 and TRBJ2-7, with 8 positions matching TRBD1. With 6 bases clipped from V and 2 bases from J, the junction kept 6 bases outside the gene matches. CDR3 length: 14 residues. Germline V lookup: CDR1 SEHNR, CDR2 FQNEAQ (reference sequence). For the CDR3, the DNA is TGTGCCAGCAGTCGGACAGGGACAACCTACGAGCAGTACTTC. Its protein is CASSRTGTTYEQYF.

CDR3 protein: CASSFSGAGQPQHF. For the CDR3, the DNA is TGTGCCAGCAGTTTTTCGGGGGCCGGTCAGCCCCAGCATTTT. The chain links TRBV28 to TRBJ1-5; tentatively, D is TRBD1 (6 bases). This CDR3 contains 14 residues. Per germline, CDR1 MDHEN and CDR2 SYDVKM. Trimming pared 3 bases from V and 6 bases from J, leaving 12 bases between.

The V gene is TRBV2, the J gene TRBJ1-1; no clear D. Germline values: CDR1 SNHLY, CDR2 FYNNEI. The CDR3 covers 12 residues. Trimming pared 6 bases from V and 4 bases from J, leaving 9 bases between. CDR3 nucleotides: TGTGCCAGCAGGGAGACGGGCACTGAAGCTTTCTTT. This sequence encodes CASRETGTEAFF.

This sequence joins TRBV29-1 and TRBJ2-5; TRBD1 might be the D (6 bases). Judging by the DNA end, TRBJ2-7 fits better; the J call may be wrong. The length of the CDR3 is 13 residues. CDR1 and CDR2 from the germline V gene are SQVTM and ANQGSEA. CDR3 coding DNA: TGCAGCGTTATGGGACAAATTTCCTACGAGCAGTACTTC. This gives the protein CSVMGQISYEQYF.

The V and J genes are TRBV27 and TRBJ2-3, with 8 bases identical to TRBD2. This CDR3 comprises 17 residues. CDR1 MNHEY and CDR2 SMNVEV come from the germline V gene (reference sequence). The V segment lost 4 bases and the J segment 11 bases; nucleotides outside the gene matches: 20. The CDR3: CASSSRQKAGEERGQYF. CDR3 DNA: TGTGCCAGCAGTTCCAGGCAAAAAGCGGGAGAGGAAAGGGGGCAGTATTTT.

The chain uses TRBV27 and TRBJ2-2, with 7 bases matching TRBD2. V dropped 8 bases and J dropped 3; count of bases not matched to a gene: 9. The germline V gene has CDR1 MNHEY and CDR2 SMNVEV (reference sequence). The CDR3 length is 15 residues. In DNA, the CDR3 is TGTGCCAGCCAGGTTCTCGGGGGGTACACCGGGGAGCTGTTTTTT. This translates into CASQVLGGYTGELFF.

The chain couples TRBV5-8 to TRBJ1-5; D is undetermined. V lost 3 bases and J lost 8, with 9 bases in between. The CDR3 runs to 12 residues. The germline gives CDR1 SGHTS, CDR2 YDEGEE. CDR3 loop: CASSWGGEPQHF. CDR3 nucleotides: TGTGCCAGCAGCTGGGGAGGTGAGCCCCAGCATTTT.

The chain carries TRBV6-4 and TRBJ2-1; 10 bases agree with TRBD2. CDR3 size: 17 residues. V was clipped by 3 bases and J by 0 bases; unmatched bases: 5. Germline-derived CDR1 and CDR2 are MRHNA and SNTAGT. The CDR3 reads CASSDRLAGTSYNEQFF. CDR3 in DNA: TGTGCCAGCAGTGATCGACTAGCGGGTACCTCCTACAATGAGCAGTTCTTC.

The chain combines TRBV14 with TRBJ1-5; weak D call: TRBD1 (6 bases). The germline V and J ends were trimmed by 4 bases and 5 bases, with 21 bases remaining between them. The CDR3 is made up of 17 amino acids. Germline CDR1 reads SGHDN; CDR2 reads FVKESK. For the CDR3, the DNA is TGTGCCAGCAGCCCCCCCGGGTTCAGGGGAGGGGATCAGCCCCAGCATTTT. It encodes CASSPPGFRGGDQPQHF.

This clone was detected only once. The chain joins TRBV27 to TRBJ2-1; TRBD2 matches 8 bases. Germline V gene lookup returns CDR1 MNHEY and CDR2 SMNVEV (reference sequence). CDR3 length: 15 residues. Losses at the gene ends were 5 bases for V and 2 bases for J; bases not matched to a gene: 5. In DNA, the CDR3 is TGTGCCAGCAGTCCGGTAGCGGGACCCTACAATGAGCAGTTCTTC. It is translated as CASSPVAGPYNEQFF.